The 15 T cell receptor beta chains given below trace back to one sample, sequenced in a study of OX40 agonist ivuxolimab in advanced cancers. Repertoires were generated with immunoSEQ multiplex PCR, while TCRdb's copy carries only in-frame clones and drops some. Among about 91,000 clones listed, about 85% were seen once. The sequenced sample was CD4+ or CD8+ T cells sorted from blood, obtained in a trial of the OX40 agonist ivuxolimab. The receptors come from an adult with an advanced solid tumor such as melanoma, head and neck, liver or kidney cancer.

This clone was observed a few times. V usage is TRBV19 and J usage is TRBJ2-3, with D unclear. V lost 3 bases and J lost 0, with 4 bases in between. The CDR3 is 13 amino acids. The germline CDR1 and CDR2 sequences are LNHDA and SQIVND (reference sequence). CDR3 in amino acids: CASSIGSTDTQYF. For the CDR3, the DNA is TGTGCCAGTAGTATCGGCAGCACAGATACGCAGTATTTT.

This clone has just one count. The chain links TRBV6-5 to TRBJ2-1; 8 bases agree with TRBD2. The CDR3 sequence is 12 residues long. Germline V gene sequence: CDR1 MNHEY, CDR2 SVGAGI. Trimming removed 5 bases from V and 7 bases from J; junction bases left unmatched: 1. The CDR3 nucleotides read TGTGCCAGCAGTCGGGGGGGGAATGAGCAGTTCTTC. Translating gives CASSRGGNEQFF.

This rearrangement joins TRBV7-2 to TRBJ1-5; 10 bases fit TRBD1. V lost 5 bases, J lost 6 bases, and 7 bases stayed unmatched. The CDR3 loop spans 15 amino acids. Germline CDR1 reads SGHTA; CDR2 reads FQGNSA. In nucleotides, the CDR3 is TGTGCCAGCAGCCTTGGACAGGGGGGGCGTCAGCCCCAGCATTTT. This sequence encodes CASSLGQGGRQPQHF.

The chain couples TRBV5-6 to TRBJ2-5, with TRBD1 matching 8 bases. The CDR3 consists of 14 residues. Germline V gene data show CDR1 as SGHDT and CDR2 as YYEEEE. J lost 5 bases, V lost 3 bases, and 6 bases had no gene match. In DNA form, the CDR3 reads TGTGCCAGCAGCTATGGACAGGGCTTGGAGACCCAGTACTTC. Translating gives CASSYGQGLETQYF.

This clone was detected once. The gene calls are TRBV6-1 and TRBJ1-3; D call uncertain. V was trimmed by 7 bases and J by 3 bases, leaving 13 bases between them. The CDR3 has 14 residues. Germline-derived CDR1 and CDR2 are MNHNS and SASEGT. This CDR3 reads CASMSRIGGNTIYF. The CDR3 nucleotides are TGTGCCAGCATGTCTCGGATCGGTGGAAACACCATATATTTT.

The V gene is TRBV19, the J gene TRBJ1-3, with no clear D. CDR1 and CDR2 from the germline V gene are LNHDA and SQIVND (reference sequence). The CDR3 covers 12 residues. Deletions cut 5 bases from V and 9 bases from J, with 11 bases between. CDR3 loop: CASSVTRGTIYF. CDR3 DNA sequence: TGTGCCAGTAGTGTGACCCGAGGCACCATATATTTT.

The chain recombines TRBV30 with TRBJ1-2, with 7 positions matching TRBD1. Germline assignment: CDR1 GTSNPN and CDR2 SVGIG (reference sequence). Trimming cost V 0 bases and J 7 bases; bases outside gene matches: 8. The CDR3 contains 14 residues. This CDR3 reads CAWSVRRGQSGYTF. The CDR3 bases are TGTGCCTGGAGTGTTAGAAGGGGGCAAAGTGGCTACACCTTC.

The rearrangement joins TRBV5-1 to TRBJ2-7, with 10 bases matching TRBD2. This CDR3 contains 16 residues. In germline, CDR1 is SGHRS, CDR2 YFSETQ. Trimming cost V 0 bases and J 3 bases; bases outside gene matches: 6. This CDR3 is CASSLAAGGSGYEQYF. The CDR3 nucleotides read TGCGCCAGCAGCTTGGCAGCGGGGGGGTCGGGCTACGAGCAGTACTTC.

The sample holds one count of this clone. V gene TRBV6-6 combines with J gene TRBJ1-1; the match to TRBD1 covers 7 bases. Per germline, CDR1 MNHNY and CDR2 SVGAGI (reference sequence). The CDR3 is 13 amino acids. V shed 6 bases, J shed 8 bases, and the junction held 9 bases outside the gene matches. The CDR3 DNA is TGTGCCAGCAGCTTACGGGGGACAGACGAAGCTTTCTTT. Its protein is CASSLRGTDEAFF.

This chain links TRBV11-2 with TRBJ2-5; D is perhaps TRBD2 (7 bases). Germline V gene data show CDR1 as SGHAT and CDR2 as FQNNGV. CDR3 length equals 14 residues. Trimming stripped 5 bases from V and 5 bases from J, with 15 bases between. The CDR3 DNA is TGTGCCAGCAGCCCCCCGGGGGGCGCGGAGACCCAGTACTTC. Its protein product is CASSPPGGAETQYF.

CDR3 amino acids: CASSFGTGSTGELFF. The CDR3 DNA follows: TGTGCCAGCAGCTTTGGGACAGGGTCGACCGGGGAGCTGTTTTTT. This sequence joins TRBV5-6 and TRBJ2-2; 9 nucleotides align to TRBD1. The V gene end was trimmed by 2 bases and the J gene end by 5 bases; junction bases not matched to a gene: 4. This CDR3 has 15 residues. Germline loops: CDR1 SGHDT, CDR2 YYEEEE.

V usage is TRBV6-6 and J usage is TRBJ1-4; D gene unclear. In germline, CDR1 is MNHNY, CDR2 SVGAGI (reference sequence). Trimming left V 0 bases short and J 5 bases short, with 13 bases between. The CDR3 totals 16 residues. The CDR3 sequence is CASSYSPGRPNEKLFF. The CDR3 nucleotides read TGTGCCAGCAGTTACTCGCCGGGGAGGCCGAATGAAAAACTGTTTTTT.

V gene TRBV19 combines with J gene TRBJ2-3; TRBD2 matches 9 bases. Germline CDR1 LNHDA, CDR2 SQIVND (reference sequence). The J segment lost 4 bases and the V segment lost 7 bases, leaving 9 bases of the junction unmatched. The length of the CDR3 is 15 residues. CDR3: CASTTVAGGPDTQYF. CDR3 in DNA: TGTGCCAGTACCACGGTGGCGGGGGGGCCAGATACGCAGTATTTT.

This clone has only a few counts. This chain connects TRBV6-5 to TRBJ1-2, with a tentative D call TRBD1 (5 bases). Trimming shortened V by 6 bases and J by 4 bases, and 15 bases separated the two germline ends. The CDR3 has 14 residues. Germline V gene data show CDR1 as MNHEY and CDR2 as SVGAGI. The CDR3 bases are TGTGCCAGCAGGGGAGGGGCGGACGCCTATGGCTACACCTTC. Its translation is CASRGGADAYGYTF.

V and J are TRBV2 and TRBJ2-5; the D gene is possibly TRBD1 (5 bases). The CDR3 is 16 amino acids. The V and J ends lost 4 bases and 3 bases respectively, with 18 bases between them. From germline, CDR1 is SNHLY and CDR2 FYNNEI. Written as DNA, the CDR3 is TGTGCCAGCAGTGGAGCCAGGGTGGGGCACGAAGAGACCCAGTACTTC. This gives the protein CASSGARVGHEETQYF.